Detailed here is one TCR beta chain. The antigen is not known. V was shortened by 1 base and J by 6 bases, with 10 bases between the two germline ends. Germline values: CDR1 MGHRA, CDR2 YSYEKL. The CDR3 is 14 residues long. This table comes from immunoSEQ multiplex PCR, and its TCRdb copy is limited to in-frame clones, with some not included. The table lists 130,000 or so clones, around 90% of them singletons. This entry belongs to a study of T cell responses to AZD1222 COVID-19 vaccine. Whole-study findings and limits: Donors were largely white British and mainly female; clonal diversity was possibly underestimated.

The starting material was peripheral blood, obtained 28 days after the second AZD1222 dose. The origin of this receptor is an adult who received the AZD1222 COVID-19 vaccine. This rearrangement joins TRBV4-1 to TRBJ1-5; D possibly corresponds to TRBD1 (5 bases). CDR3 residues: CASSQGTTRQPQHF. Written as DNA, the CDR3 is TGCGCCAGCAGCCAAGGGACAACTCGTCAGCCCCAGCATTTT.